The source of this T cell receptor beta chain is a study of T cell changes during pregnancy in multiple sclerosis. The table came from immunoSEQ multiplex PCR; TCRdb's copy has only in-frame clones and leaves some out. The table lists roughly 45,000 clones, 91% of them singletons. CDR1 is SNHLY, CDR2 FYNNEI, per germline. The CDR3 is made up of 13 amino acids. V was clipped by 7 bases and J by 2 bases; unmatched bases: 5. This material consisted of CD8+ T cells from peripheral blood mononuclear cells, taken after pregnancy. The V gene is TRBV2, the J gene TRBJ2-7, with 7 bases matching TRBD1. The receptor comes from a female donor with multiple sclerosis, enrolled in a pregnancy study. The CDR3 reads CASMGQLTYEQYF. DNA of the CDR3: TGTGCCAGCATGGGACAGCTAACCTACGAGCAGTACTTC.